What follows describes a single T cell receptor beta chain. The antigen is not known. Germline CDR1 reads GTSNPN; CDR2 reads SVGIG (reference sequence). This CDR3 comprises 11 residues. Trimming left V 1 base short and J 4 bases short, with 5 bases between. This entry comes from a study of shared clonotypes between healthy human individuals. Each donor was a Caucasian adult residing in Nashville, Tennessee. CCR7-negative CD45RA+ TemRA cells were pooled with CD45RO+ cells for CD8 memory. Method: immunoSEQ multiplex PCR; TCRdb's copy keeps in-frame clones and lacks some. The repertoire holds 650,000 to 700,000 clones, with roughly 87% as singletons. Study-wide findings and caveats: Even with large depth, rarefaction showed that sorted-subset sequencing was incomplete.

Sequencing input: memory CD8+ T cells from PBMCs. The subset here: CD45RO+ cells pooled with CCR7-negative TemRA cells. The sequence was obtained from a man aged 18-30 years in good health. Some clones in this sample may be carry-over from other donors' samples. The gene calls are TRBV30 and TRBJ2-7; D perhaps matches TRBD1 (5 bases). Here the CDR3 reads CAWSAGYEQYF. CDR3 sequence (DNA): TGTGCCTGGAGTGCAGGGTACGAGCAGTACTTC.